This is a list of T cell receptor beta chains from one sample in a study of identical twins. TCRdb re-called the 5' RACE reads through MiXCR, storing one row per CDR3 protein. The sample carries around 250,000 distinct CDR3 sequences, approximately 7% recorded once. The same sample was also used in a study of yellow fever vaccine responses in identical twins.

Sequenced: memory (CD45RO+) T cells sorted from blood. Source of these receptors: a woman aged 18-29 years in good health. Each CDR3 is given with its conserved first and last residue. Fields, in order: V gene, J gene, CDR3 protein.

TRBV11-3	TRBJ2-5	CASSDPTGIRVQETQYF
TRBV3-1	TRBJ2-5	CASTEGLAGVETQYF
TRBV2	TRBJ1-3	CASSEFGMNRRGSGNTIYF
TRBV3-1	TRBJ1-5	CASSQIGNQPQHF
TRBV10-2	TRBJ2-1	CASRALAQEQFF
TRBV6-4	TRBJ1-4	CASRLDPGDEKLFF
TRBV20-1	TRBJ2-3	CSARDRAGPGKDTQYF
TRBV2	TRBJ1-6	CATAPPTGHNSPLHF
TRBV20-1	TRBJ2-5	CSARDNQRLRETQYF
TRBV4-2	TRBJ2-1	CASSQAVLRTTPVEQFF
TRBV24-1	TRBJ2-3	CATSDLASGKQYF
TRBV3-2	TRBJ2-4	CASSPTDREIAKNIQYF
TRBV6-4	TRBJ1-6	CASSSTGEFSPLHF
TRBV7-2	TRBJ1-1	CASSLGGSRLNTEAFF
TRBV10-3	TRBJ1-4	CAISAGQGTSTNEKLFF
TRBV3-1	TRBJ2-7	CASSPRWTSGTNEQYF
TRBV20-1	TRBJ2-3	CSARDIERGGRRGTDTQYF
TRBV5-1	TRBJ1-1	CASAPGDRGRGNTEAFF
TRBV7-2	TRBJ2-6	CASSLVARESGANVLTF
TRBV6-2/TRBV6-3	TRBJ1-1	CASSTKLGNTEAFF
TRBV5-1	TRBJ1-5	CASSRTGNSNQPQHF
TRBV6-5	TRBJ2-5	CASSSRTSGPGETQYF
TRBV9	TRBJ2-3	CASSWTESDTQYF